These 31 T cell receptor beta chains were sequenced from one sample in a study of monozygotic twins with inflammatory bowel disease. From its re-call of the 5' RACE reads, TCRdb lists each CDR3 protein once, without DNA. The ten top clones account for 2% to 3%, within a sample of approximately 400,000 distinct CDR3 sequences. Sequencing was done on a sample of blood. Receptors originate from a human donor with ulcerative colitis or Crohn's disease, or a healthy co-twin of an affected twin (not recorded which).

V is TRBV2 and J is TRBJ2-7. The CDR3 runs to 15 residues. Per the germline V gene, CDR1 is SNHLY and CDR2 is FYNNEI. The CDR3 region is CASNGGRILNYEQYF.

The chain has TRBV12-3 or TRBV12-4 and TRBJ1-1; TCRdb calls TRBD1, which cannot be checked without DNA. The CDR3 covers 14 residues. The CDR3 sequence is CASSPTQGHIQAFF.

V usage is TRBV18 and J usage is TRBJ2-1; TCRdb's D gene call, TRBD2, goes unchecked for lack of DNA. Germline-derived CDR1 and CDR2 are KGHSH and LQKENI. The CDR3 runs 14 residues. CDR3 protein: CASSPLAGFNEQFF.

The V gene is TRBV4-1, the J gene TRBJ2-2; TCRdb designates TRBD2, a call that cannot be tested without DNA. This CDR3 has 17 amino acids. Per germline, CDR1 MGHRA and CDR2 YSYEKL. CDR3: CASSQDPRAGLPSSLFF.

V is TRBV5-1 and J is TRBJ1-1. The CDR3 has 13 residues. Germline assignment: CDR1 SGHRS and CDR2 YFSETQ. CDR3: CASKDSGNTEAFF.

The chain recombines TRBV7-2 with TRBJ2-3; TCRdb names TRBD2, which stays unverified in the absence of DNA. Germline V gene data show CDR1 as SGHTA and CDR2 as FQGNSA. The CDR3 covers 16 residues. CDR3 sequence reads: CASSRTSGDSTDTQYF.

The chain is built from TRBV7-9 and TRBJ2-7; the D gene TCRdb calls, TRBD1, cannot be checked with no DNA. The germline CDR1 and CDR2 sequences are SEHNR and FQNEAQ (reference sequence). This CDR3 spans 15 amino acids. CDR3 in amino acids: CASSLDGGSSYEQYF.

The rearrangement links TRBV29-1 to TRBJ2-5; the D gene TCRdb calls, TRBD2, cannot be checked with no DNA. This CDR3 spans 16 amino acids. In germline, CDR1 is SQVTM, CDR2 ANQGSEA. This chain's CDR3 is CSVAGIAGGEQETQYF.

The V gene is TRBV14, the J gene TRBJ1-1; TCRdb indicates TRBD1, and absent DNA this call remains unverified. The CDR3 is 13 amino acids. Per germline, CDR1 SGHDN and CDR2 FVKESK. CDR3 sequence reads: CASNRNGQAEAFF.

The rearrangement links TRBV28 to TRBJ2-3. CDR3 length: 12 residues. CDR1 MDHEN and CDR2 SYDVKM come from the germline V gene. CDR3 residues: CASSFGPNRPYF.

The CDR3 reads CASSLGQFRNGYTF. V is TRBV5-6 and J is TRBJ1-2. Per the germline V gene, CDR1 is SGHDT and CDR2 is YYEEEE. This CDR3 has 14 residues.

V is TRBV7-2 and J is TRBJ2-5; TCRdb indicates TRBD1, and absent DNA this call remains unverified. Germline CDR1 and CDR2: SGHTA and FQGNSA. This CDR3 spans 15 amino acids. CDR3 sequence reads: CASSLGDTQGETQYF.

The gene calls are TRBV20-1 and TRBJ2-5; TCRdb reports TRBD2, a call that lacks DNA to check it against. Germline CDR1 and CDR2: DFQATT and SNEGSKA (reference sequence). This CDR3 is 11 amino acids long. The CDR3 reads CSAGGPETQYF.

The rearrangement uses TRBV6-1 and TRBJ1-5. The germline gives CDR1 MNHNS, CDR2 SASEGT. The CDR3 is 14 residues long. CDR3 in amino acids: CASKLGIGNQPQHF.

The chain couples TRBV7-3 to TRBJ2-2; TCRdb proposes TRBD2, but this gene call is untestable without DNA. Germline V gives CDR1 SGHTA, CDR2 FQGTGA. The CDR3 spans 12 residues. CDR3 residues: CASSRRAGELFF.

The chain is built from TRBV7-2 and TRBJ2-3. CDR3 length: 15 residues. Germline V gene sequence: CDR1 SGHTA, CDR2 FQGNSA. The CDR3: CASSLDNRYADTQYF. Filled out from reference TRBV7-2 and TRBJ2-3, the complete variable domain reads GAGVSQSPSNKVTEKGKDVELRCDPISGHTALYWYRQSLGQGLEFLIYFQGNSAPDKSGLPSDRFSAERTGGSVSTLTIQRTQQEDSAVYLCASSLDNRYADTQYFGPGTRLTVL.

The chain recombines TRBV19 with TRBJ2-1; TCRdb lists TRBD1, though no DNA is available to test this call. Germline lookup yields CDR1 LNHDA and CDR2 SQIVND (reference sequence). This CDR3 spans 13 amino acids. The CDR3 protein is CASSIERRREQFF.

CDR3 residues: CASSMGGPHNEQFF. This chain uses TRBV19 with TRBJ2-1; the D call of TRBD2 rests on TCRdb alone, since no DNA is present to check it. Per the germline V gene, CDR1 is LNHDA and CDR2 is SQIVND (reference sequence). The CDR3 spans 14 residues.

The rearrangement links TRBV7-2 to TRBJ2-7; TCRdb's D gene call, TRBD1, goes unchecked for lack of DNA. In germline, CDR1 is SGHTA, CDR2 FQGNSA. The CDR3 spans 13 residues. CDR3 protein: CASTRDLPYEQYF.

The chain couples TRBV6-6 to TRBJ1-5. This CDR3 is built from 11 residues. The germline gives CDR1 MNHNY, CDR2 SVGAGI (reference sequence). CDR3 sequence reads: CASSHDQPQHF.

J is TRBJ2-5 and V is TRBV12-3 or TRBV12-4. This CDR3 has 13 amino acids. CDR3 loop: CASSLLSRETQYF.

V gene TRBV6-4 combines with J gene TRBJ1-6. The CDR3 runs to 14 residues. Germline values: CDR1 MRHNA, CDR2 SNTAGT. CDR3 in amino acids: CASSDRPYNSPLHF.

The chain joins TRBV28 to TRBJ2-3; lacking DNA, the TRBD2 call made by TCRdb goes unchecked. The CDR3 runs to 16 residues. Germline assignment: CDR1 MDHEN and CDR2 SYDVKM. The CDR3 reads CASSRGRALNTDTQYF.

The V call is TRBV7-2, the J call TRBJ2-5; the D gene TCRdb calls, TRBD1, cannot be checked with no DNA. Germline V lookup: CDR1 SGHTA, CDR2 FQGNSA. The CDR3 spans 15 residues. CDR3 residues: CASSLITGGQETQYF.

The chain couples TRBV12-3 or TRBV12-4 to TRBJ1-1; without DNA, the TCRdb call of TRBD1 cannot be checked. The CDR3 length is 13 residues. The CDR3 region is CASSFPGGTEAFF.

J is TRBJ1-1 and V is TRBV7-2. Germline V lookup: CDR1 SGHTA, CDR2 FQGNSA. The CDR3 spans 15 residues. The CDR3 sequence is CASSLALWGNTEAFF.

J is TRBJ2-5 and V is TRBV4-3. The CDR3 loop spans 13 amino acids. Germline CDR1 and CDR2: LGHNA and YSLEER. CDR3 sequence: CASSQDLSRPQYF.

This chain uses TRBV24-1 with TRBJ1-1; TCRdb's D call of TRBD1 is untestable without DNA. The CDR3 loop spans 13 amino acids. CDR1 and CDR2 from the germline V gene are KGHDR and SFDVKD. This CDR3 reads CATSDFRGSEAFF.

CDR3 sequence reads: CASSYTNRYTGELFF. The chain recombines TRBV7-2 with TRBJ2-2. Germline V gene lookup returns CDR1 SGHTA and CDR2 FQGNSA. The CDR3 covers 15 residues.

The V and J genes are TRBV7-2 and TRBJ2-5; the TRBD2 assignment by TCRdb is unverifiable without DNA. CDR3 length: 14 residues. Germline CDR1 reads SGHTA; CDR2 reads FQGNSA. The CDR3 reads CASSHPGLMETQYF.

V usage is TRBV4-1 and J usage is TRBJ2-5; the D gene TCRdb calls, TRBD2, cannot be checked with no DNA. The CDR3 totals 16 residues. Germline CDR1 and CDR2: MGHRA and YSYEKL. The CDR3 protein is CASSHAGGSDQETQYF.